This T cell receptor beta chain appears in the sequencing data of a study of radiotherapy plus CTLA-4 blockade in lung cancer. TCRdb keeps only in-frame clones here, not all; method: immunoSEQ multiplex PCR. The table includes under 95,000 clones, 84% detected once. Trimming removed 5 bases from V and 4 bases from J; junction bases left unmatched: 11. Germline values: CDR1 SGHAT, CDR2 FQNNGV. This CDR3 has 16 residues. On this clone itself: Its antigen is undetermined.

Whole-study results and caveats: Early blood T cell clone dynamics reportedly forecast response best, with interferon-beta.

J is TRBJ2-1 and V is TRBV11-2; 7 bases are shared with TRBD1. The sample consisted of peripheral blood, taken from a patient treated with radiotherapy plus ipilimumab. The TCR comes from a human donor with non-small cell lung cancer who had stable disease on radiotherapy plus ipilimumab. The CDR3 DNA sequence: TGTGCCAGCAGCGCCCGGGACAGCGATCCTTACAATGAGCAGTTCTTC. Residues: CASSARDSDPYNEQFF.